Following are 28 T cell receptor beta chains from one sample sequenced in a study of identical twins. TCRdb re-derived calls from the 5' RACE reads in MiXCR, one entry per CDR3 protein. The sample holds 350,000 to 400,000 distinct CDR3 sequences, about 10% seen once. Input material: naive T cells sorted from blood. These receptors originate from a woman between 50 and 59 years old in good health.

This clonotype occurred many times. This chain joins TRBV14 and TRBJ2-2, with D uncertain. Trimming took off 2 bases at V and 4 bases at J, with 8 bases between the two ends. Germline V gene lookup returns CDR1 SGHDN and CDR2 FVKESK. CDR3 length: 14 amino acids. CDR3 amino acids: CASSQTVTTGELFF. The CDR3 region has the DNA TGTGCCAGCAGCCAAACTGTCACCACCGGGGAGCTGTTTTTT.

About this clonotype: A clone one base away is much larger, so this may be a read error. The rearrangement links TRBV24-1 to TRBJ2-3, with D maybe TRBD2 (6 bases). The germline CDR1 and CDR2 sequences are KGHDR and SFDVKD. Trimming removed 2 bases from V and 4 bases from J, with 21 bases in between. The CDR3 totals 18 residues. DNA of the CDR3: TGTGCCACCAGTGATTCCGTTTTGACTATCGGGAGTGCAGATACGCAGTATTTT. It translates to CATSDSVLTIGSADTQYF.

This clonotype appeared a few times. J is TRBJ2-3 and V is TRBV10-1; the match to TRBD2 covers 11 bases. V trimming: 3 bases; J trimming: 4 bases; junction bases outside the gene matches: 12. There are 18 residues in the CDR3. The germline V gene encodes CDR1 WNHNN and CDR2 SYGVQD (reference sequence). CDR3 in amino acids: CASSDVTSGRRGPDTQYF. DNA for the CDR3: TGCGCCAGCAGTGATGTTACTAGCGGGAGACGAGGGCCAGATACGCAGTATTTT.

This clonotype has at least ten counts. The J gene is TRBJ2-7, the V gene TRBV5-6, with D maybe TRBD2 (6 bases). Germline CDR1 and CDR2: SGHDT and YYEEEE. V dropped 2 bases and J dropped 7 bases, with 19 bases sitting between them. The CDR3 loop spans 15 amino acids. The CDR3 region is CASSFTSSRLGEQYV. The DNA of the CDR3 is TGTGCCAGCAGCTTCACTAGCAGCCGACTGGGGGAGCAGTACGTC.

The chain carries TRBV5-1 and TRBJ2-3; TRBD1 aligns across 7 bases. The CDR3 extends over 14 amino acids. In germline, CDR1 is SGHRS, CDR2 YFSETQ. V dropped 3 bases and J dropped 4; count of bases not matched to a gene: 5. In nucleotides, the CDR3 is TGCGCCAGCAGCTCAATCGGGACAGCAGATACGCAGTATTTT. It yields the protein CASSSIGTADTQYF.

CDR3 in amino acids: CASSPQDRISNSPLHF. CDR3 DNA: TGTGCCAGCAGTCCTCAAGACAGGATCTCAAATTCACCCCTCCACTTT. The chain is built from TRBV6-5 and TRBJ1-6, with D possibly TRBD1 on 6 matching bases. The CDR3 runs to 16 residues. Between the trimmed V and J ends, which lost 5 bases and 7 bases, there was a span of 18 bases. CDR1 is MNHEY and CDR2 is SVGAGI in the germline V gene.

The genes are TRBV29-1 and TRBJ2-4, with 7 bases matching TRBD2. CDR1 is SQVTM and CDR2 is ANQGSEA in the germline V gene. With 7 bases clipped from V and 8 bases from J, the junction kept 14 bases outside the gene matches. The CDR3 totals 14 residues. CDR3 nucleotides: TGCAGCGCCCCCGCCGGGGGAGGGGCGGACATTCAGTACTTC. Translated, it gives CSAPAGGGADIQYF.

This clonotype was recorded a few times. The chain couples TRBV4-1 to TRBJ1-2, with D hard to call. Trimming pared 1 base from V and 2 bases from J, leaving 11 bases between. Germline V gene data show CDR1 as MGHRA and CDR2 as YSYEKL. This CDR3 region has 15 residues. CDR3 bases: TGCGCCAGCAGCCAAGGGGCCAGTGTGAACTATGGCTACACCTTC. Protein product: CASSQGASVNYGYTF.

The rearrangement uses TRBV12-3 or TRBV12-4 and TRBJ2-6; D not resolved. Trimming took off 6 bases at V and 0 bases at J, with 12 bases between the two ends. This CDR3 region has 16 residues. The CDR3 loop reads CASRSDSRSGANVLTF. Here the CDR3 DNA reads TGTGCCAGCAGGTCTGACTCGCGCTCTGGGGCCAACGTCCTGACTTTC.

This chain links TRBV9 with TRBJ2-5; TRBD2 agrees at 13 bases. This CDR3 comprises 16 residues. The germline V gene has CDR1 SGDLS and CDR2 YYNGEE. With V trimmed by 2 bases and J by 5 bases, 6 bases remained unmatched. The CDR3, as DNA: TGTGCCAGCAGCGTCCGGGGACTAGCGGGATGGGAGACCCAGTACTTC. It codes for CASSVRGLAGWETQYF. Based on the CDR3 plus reference TRBV9 and TRBJ2-5, the full variable domain is DSGVTQTPKHLITATGQRVTLRCSPRSGDLSVYWYQQSLDQGLQFLIQYYNGEERAKGNILERFSAQQFPDLHSELNLSSLELGDSALYFCASSVRGLAGWETQYFGPGTRLLVL.

This clonotype has just a few counts. The chain combines TRBV5-1 with TRBJ2-1; the match to TRBD2 covers 11 bases. Trimming removed 3 bases from V and 8 bases from J; junction bases left unmatched: 16. The CDR3 consists of 18 residues. Germline V gene lookup returns CDR1 SGHRS and CDR2 YFSETQ. The DNA of the CDR3 is TGCGCCAGCAGCTCCGCGACTAGCGGGAACCGGCCTTCGGATGAGCAGTTCTTC. Its translation is CASSSATSGNRPSDEQFF.

V and J are TRBV12-3 or TRBV12-4 and TRBJ2-1; 9 bases map to TRBD2. The CDR3 consists of 13 residues. V shed 6 bases, J shed 9 bases, and the junction held 6 bases outside the gene matches. The CDR3 spells CASRELAGGEQFF. CDR3 sequence (DNA): TGTGCCAGCAGAGAACTAGCGGGTGGTGAGCAGTTCTTC.

The chain uses TRBV12-3 or TRBV12-4 and TRBJ2-3, with TRBD2 as a possible D gene (6 bases). With 5 bases removed from V and 0 bases from J, the gap between germline ends came to 15 bases. This CDR3 is built from 16 residues. The CDR3 sequence is CASSAWGEPSTDTQYF. The CDR3 DNA sequence: TGTGCCAGCAGTGCATGGGGGGAGCCCAGCACAGATACGCAGTATTTT.

On this clonotype itself: A read error may explain this, as a much larger clone is one base away. J is TRBJ2-7 and V is TRBV7-6; TRBD2 matches at 9 bases. The CDR3 length is 14 residues. Germline CDR1 is SGHVS and CDR2 is FNYEAQ. Written as DNA, the CDR3 is TGTGCCAGCAGCTTATTAGCGGGAGCCTACGACCAGTACGTC. Its protein product is CASSLLAGAYDQYV.

This clonotype was counted only a few times. The chain employs TRBV20-1 and TRBJ2-7, with TRBD1 identical over 7 bases. V gave up 5 bases and J gave up 0 bases; unmatched junction bases: 4. The CDR3 is 13 residues long. CDR1 is DFQATT and CDR2 is SNEGSKA in the germline V gene (reference sequence). CDR3 nucleotides: TGCAGTGCTCCGGGACAGACCTCCTACGAGCAGTACTTC. Amino acid sequence: CSAPGQTSYEQYF.

The table lists this clonotype with many counts. The chain joins TRBV11-2 to TRBJ2-3; D unclear. Germline assignment: CDR1 SGHAT and CDR2 FQNNGV. This CDR3 spans 14 amino acids. V was trimmed by 1 base and J by 6 bases, leaving 11 bases between them. CDR3 amino acids: CASSLVLARDTQYF. The CDR3 nucleotides are TGTGCCAGCAGCTTAGTCTTGGCGAGGGATACGCAGTATTTT.

This chain uses TRBV7-9 with TRBJ2-7; 9 bases are shared with TRBD2. Germline V lookup: CDR1 SEHNR, CDR2 FQNEAQ (reference sequence). Trimming cost V 0 bases and J 6 bases; bases outside gene matches: 6. CDR3 length: 15 residues. CDR3 sequence reads: CASSLAGSGSGEQYV. CDR3 DNA sequence: TGTGCCAGCAGCTTAGCGGGTAGCGGGAGTGGCGAGCAGTACGTC.

This clonotype has a count of ten or more. The rearrangement links TRBV29-1 to TRBJ2-4, with no clear D. Germline V gene data show CDR1 as SQVTM and CDR2 as ANQGSEA. V was pared by 3 bases and J by 1 base, with 10 bases between. The CDR3 is 14 residues long. CDR3 sequence reads: CSVDPPGAKNIQYF. DNA of the CDR3: TGCAGCGTTGATCCCCCCGGGGCCAAAAACATTCAGTACTTC. The full variable domain, rest sourced from reference TRBV29-1 and TRBJ2-4, is SAVISQKPSRDICQRGTSLTIQCQVDSQVTMMFWYRQQPGQSLTLIATANQGSEATYESGFVIDKFPISRPNLTFSTLTVSNMSPEDSSIYLCSVDPPGAKNIQYFGAGTRLSVL.

This rearrangement joins TRBV15 to TRBJ2-5, with 7 positions matching TRBD2. CDR3 length: 17 residues. The V gene end was trimmed by 3 bases and the J gene end by 1 base; junction bases not matched to a gene: 11. Germline assignment: CDR1 LNHNV and CDR2 YYDKDF (reference sequence). This CDR3 is CATSRGLRLAAQETQYF. As DNA, the CDR3 is TGTGCCACCAGCAGGGGGCTCAGACTAGCAGCCCAAGAGACCCAGTACTTC. The whole variable domain, remainder taken from reference TRBV15 and TRBJ2-5, is DAMVIQNPRYQVTQFGKPVTLSCSQTLNHNVMYWYQQKSSQAPKLLFHYYDKDFNNEADTPDNFQSRRPNTSFCFLDIRSPGLGDTAMYLCATSRGLRLAAQETQYFGPGTRLLVL.

In its sample, this clonotype was seen a few times. This sequence joins TRBV5-1 and TRBJ2-1; a possible D gene is TRBD2 (5 bases). CDR3 length equals 13 residues. Trimming pared 2 bases from V and 6 bases from J, leaving 9 bases between. The germline V gene encodes CDR1 SGHRS and CDR2 YFSETQ. CDR3 nucleotides: TGCGCCAGCAGCTTCGACTACTCCAATGAGCAGTTCTTC. Amino acids: CASSFDYSNEQFF.

The gene calls are TRBV4-1 and TRBJ2-5; D is unresolved. Trimming shortened V by 1 base and J by 4 bases, and 7 bases separated the two germline ends. The CDR3 length is 13 residues. Germline assignment: CDR1 MGHRA and CDR2 YSYEKL. This chain's CDR3 is CASSQVVRETQYF. CDR3 DNA sequence: TGCGCCAGCAGCCAAGTCGTACGAGAGACCCAGTACTTC.

This clonotype was found a few times. The rearrangement uses TRBV12-3 or TRBV12-4 and TRBJ2-3, with 9 bases lining up with TRBD2. This CDR3 spans 14 amino acids. With V trimmed by 7 bases and J by 6 bases, 8 bases remained unmatched. CDR3 residues: CASIQAGGADTQYF. DNA of the CDR3: TGTGCCAGCATCCAGGCGGGAGGGGCGGATACGCAGTATTTT.

CDR3 sequence reads: CASNSVPRFQETQYF. The CDR3 region has the DNA TGTGCCAGCAATTCGGTCCCGAGGTTCCAAGAGACCCAGTACTTC. J is TRBJ2-5 and V is TRBV6-2 or TRBV6-3; D unresolved. V was clipped by 7 bases and J by 1 base, with 16 bases between them. The CDR3 sequence is 15 residues long. Germline lookup yields CDR1 MNHEY and CDR2 SVGEGT.

This clonotype was observed many times. J is TRBJ2-7 and V is TRBV5-1; 10 nucleotides align to TRBD2. J gave up 2 bases and V 2 bases, and 4 bases lay outside the gene matches. Per the germline V gene, CDR1 is SGHRS and CDR2 is YFSETQ. The CDR3 runs 15 residues. CDR3 nucleotide sequence: TGCGCCAGCAGCTTACTAGCGGGACAGACCTACGAGCAGTACTTC. Its translation: CASSLLAGQTYEQYF.

This chain links TRBV27 with TRBJ2-7; the D gene is possibly TRBD1 (5 bases). The CDR3 contains 14 residues. Trimming pared 2 bases from V and 3 bases from J, leaving 11 bases between. Per germline, CDR1 MNHEY and CDR2 SMNVEV (reference sequence). The CDR3 sequence is CASSLQGEIYEQYF. The CDR3 DNA sequence: TGTGCCAGCAGTTTACAGGGCGAGATCTACGAGCAGTACTTC.

The chain carries TRBV20-1 and TRBJ2-5, with TRBD1 matching 9 bases. The CDR3 sequence is 12 residues long. Germline CDR1 and CDR2: DFQATT and SNEGSKA (reference sequence). The V gene end was trimmed by 4 bases and the J gene end by 9 bases; junction bases not matched to a gene: 6. The DNA of the CDR3 is TGCAGTGCTACCCGGACAGGGGAGGCCCAGTACTTC. Amino acid sequence: CSATRTGEAQYF.

This clonotype was counted only a few times. The J gene is TRBJ2-1, the V gene TRBV4-1; the match to TRBD2 covers 11 bases. This CDR3 has 18 residues. Trimming took 3 bases from V and 9 from J; bases not matched to a gene: 16. From germline, CDR1 is MGHRA and CDR2 YSYEKL. The CDR3 DNA follows: TGCGCCAGCAGCCAGGTGATTTCTAGCGGGAGGTCATCAGGTGAGCAGTTCTTC. It is translated as CASSQVISSGRSSGEQFF.

This clonotype was picked up a small number of times. V gene TRBV7-9 combines with J gene TRBJ1-4; 9 bases match TRBD1. The length of the CDR3 is 14 residues. The V and J ends lost 5 bases and 8 bases, in that order; junction bases with no gene match: 6. The germline CDR1 and CDR2 sequences are SEHNR and FQNEAQ (reference sequence). As DNA, the CDR3 is TGTGCCAGCAGCACCGGGACAGGGTGGGAAAAACTGTTTTTT. Residues: CASSTGTGWEKLFF.